A selection of T cell receptor beta chains follows, all from one sample in a study of blood T cell repertoires in COVID-19. Using immunoSEQ multiplex PCR, the repertoire was profiled, and TCRdb retains in-frame clones only, with some absent. The table has 120,000 or so clones, 65% to 90% seen once. The sequenced sample was peripheral blood. The receptors originated from an elderly woman with acute or convalescent COVID-19. Both conserved end residues are part of each CDR3. The D gene is left open where the match is weak.

V: TRBV6-5; J: TRBJ1-4; D: TRBD1; CDR3: CASRGQLATNEKLFF; DNA: TGTGCCAGCAGGGGACAGCTTGCAACTAATGAAAAACTGTTTTTT
V: TRBV5-1; J: TRBJ2-3; D: NA; CDR3: CASSQDSSTDTQYF; DNA: TGCGCCAGCAGCCAGGACAGCAGCACAGATACGCAGTATTTT
V: TRBV5-4; J: TRBJ2-2; D: TRBD1; CDR3: CASSPGGTGGRGELFF; DNA: TGTGCCAGCAGCCCGGGCGGGACAGGGGGCCGTGGGGAGCTGTTTTTT
V: TRBV7-8; J: TRBJ2-7; D: NA; CDR3: CASMLGRGAISYEQYF; DNA: TGTGCCAGCATGCTGGGACGCGGGGCGATCTCCTACGAGCAGTACTTC
V: TRBV5-8; J: TRBJ2-3; D: TRBD1; CDR3: CASSLGQGLYTDTQYF; DNA: TGTGCCAGCAGCTTGGGACAGGGTTTATACACAGATACGCAGTATTTT
V: TRBV5-1; J: TRBJ2-3; D: TRBD2; CDR3: CASSTGLAESTDTQYF; DNA: TGCGCCAGCAGCACCGGACTAGCGGAGTCCACAGATACGCAGTATTTT
V: TRBV10-3; J: TRBJ2-7; D: TRBD2; CDR3: CAISGSSGGITYEQYF; DNA: TGTGCCATCAGTGGATCTAGCGGGGGGATAACCTACGAGCAGTACTTC
V: TRBV12-3/TRBV12-4; J: TRBJ1-2; D: NA; CDR3: CASDSFYGYTF; DNA: TGTGCCAGCGACAGCTTCTATGGCTACACCTTC
V: TRBV3-1/TRBV3-2; J: TRBJ1-2; D: TRBD1; CDR3: CASSQDRNLYGYTF; DNA: TGTGCCAGCAGCCAGGACAGGAATCTCTATGGCTACACCTTC
V: TRBV3-1/TRBV3-2; J: TRBJ2-7; D: NA; CDR3: CASSSLYEQYF; DNA: TGTGCCAGCTCCTCCCTTTACGAGCAGTACTTC
V: TRBV5-1; J: TRBJ2-3; D: TRBD1; CDR3: CASSQGQFADTQYF; DNA: TGCGCCAGCAGCCAGGGACAGTTCGCGGATACGCAGTATTTT
V: TRBV19; J: TRBJ1-1; D: NA; CDR3: CASRDPRRIGTEAFF; DNA: TGTGCCAGTAGGGACCCCCGGAGGATAGGTACTGAAGCTTTCTTT
V: TRBV6-1; J: TRBJ1-2; D: NA; CDR3: CASSAHSPPTADGYTF; DNA: TGTGCCAGCAGTGCGCACTCCCCCCCCACAGCAGATGGCTACACCTTC
V: TRBV14; J: TRBJ2-2; D: NA; CDR3: CASSQVLALNTGELFF; DNA: TGTGCCAGCAGCCAAGTGCTAGCTTTGAACACCGGGGAGCTGTTTTTT
V: TRBV4-2; J: TRBJ2-7; D: TRBD1; CDR3: CASSLSSGQTYEQYF; DNA: TGTGCCAGCAGCCTTTCCTCGGGACAGACCTACGAGCAGTACTTC
V: TRBV7-9; J: TRBJ2-3; D: NA; CDR3: CASSLVQGGVSTDTQYF; DNA: TGTGCCAGCAGCTTAGTCCAGGGTGGGGTTAGCACAGATACGCAGTATTTT
V: TRBV6-5; J: TRBJ2-3; D: NA; CDR3: CAGRGATSTDTQYF; DNA: TGTGCCGGTCGGGGGGCAACTAGCACAGATACGCAGTATTTT
V: TRBV5-1; J: TRBJ2-5; D: NA; CDR3: CASTHRALQETQYF; DNA: TGCGCCAGCACTCACAGGGCCCTGCAAGAGACCCAGTACTTC
V: TRBV5-5; J: TRBJ2-7; D: NA; CDR3: CASSLGGGTYEQYF; DNA: TGTGCCAGCAGCTTAGGTGGGGGGACCTACGAGCAGTACTTC
V: TRBV9; J: TRBJ1-1; D: TRBD1; CDR3: CASSTQGETEAFF; DNA: TGTGCCAGCAGCACACAGGGGGAAACTGAAGCTTTCTTT
V: TRBV7-3; J: TRBJ2-2; D: NA; CDR3: CASSLSSGGELFF; DNA: TGTGCCAGCAGCTTGAGTTCCGGCGGGGAGCTGTTTTTT
V: TRBV19; J: TRBJ1-3; D: NA; CDR3: CASYRANSGNTIYF; DNA: TGTGCCAGTTACAGGGCCAACTCTGGAAACACCATATATTTT
V: TRBV7-2; J: TRBJ2-3; D: TRBD2; CDR3: CASSFVGGGATDTQYF; DNA: TGTGCCAGCAGCTTCGTGGGCGGGGGGGCCACAGATACGCAGTATTTT
V: TRBV18; J: TRBJ1-2; D: NA; CDR3: CASSRGREGNGYTF; DNA: TGTGCCAGCTCACGCGGACGGGAAGGGAATGGCTACACCTTC
V: TRBV9; J: TRBJ1-1; D: NA; CDR3: CASSGGGAGEAFF; DNA: TGTGCCAGCAGCGGAGGGGGGGCAGGTGAAGCTTTCTTT
V: TRBV10-3; J: TRBJ1-6; D: NA; CDR3: CATLGGAVNSPLHF; DNA: TGTGCCACCCTGGGGGGGGCGGTCAATTCACCCCTCCACTTT
V: TRBV10-1; J: TRBJ1-2; D: NA; CDR3: CASSVASWRGNYGYTF; DNA: TGCGCCAGCAGTGTCGCTTCCTGGAGGGGTAACTATGGCTACACCTTC
V: TRBV5-5; J: TRBJ1-3; D: NA; CDR3: CASSSVIGTSGGNTIYF; DNA: TGTGCCAGCAGCTCCGTTATAGGGACAAGCGGCGGAAACACCATATATTTT
V: TRBV3-1/TRBV3-2; J: TRBJ1-3; D: NA; CDR3: CASSHQGSFGNTIYF; DNA: TGTGCCAGCAGCCACCAGGGTTCGTTCGGAAACACCATATATTTT
V: TRBV18; J: TRBJ1-4; D: NA; CDR3: CASSPRGQGGEKLFF; DNA: TGTGCCAGCTCACCACGCGGGCAGGGAGGCGAAAAACTGTTTTTT
V: TRBV27; J: TRBJ1-1; D: NA; CDR3: CASSLRENTEAFF; DNA: TGTGCCAGCAGTTTGAGGGAAAACACTGAAGCTTTCTTT
V: TRBV10-3; J: TRBJ1-1; D: NA; CDR3: CAISNSKNMNTEAFF; DNA: TGTGCCATCAGTAACAGTAAAAACATGAACACTGAAGCTTTCTTT